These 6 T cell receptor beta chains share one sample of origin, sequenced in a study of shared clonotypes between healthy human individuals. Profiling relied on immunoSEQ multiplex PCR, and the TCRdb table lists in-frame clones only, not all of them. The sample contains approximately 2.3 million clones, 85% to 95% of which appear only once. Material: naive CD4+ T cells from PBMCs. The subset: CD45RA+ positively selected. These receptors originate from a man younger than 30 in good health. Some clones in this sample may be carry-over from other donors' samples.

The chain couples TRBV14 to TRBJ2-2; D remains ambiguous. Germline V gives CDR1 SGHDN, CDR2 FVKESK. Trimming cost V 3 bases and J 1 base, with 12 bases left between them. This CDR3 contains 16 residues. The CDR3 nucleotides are TGTGCCAGCAGCCACCAACCTACAAGGAACACCGGGGAGCTGTTTTTT. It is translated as CASSHQPTRNTGELFF.

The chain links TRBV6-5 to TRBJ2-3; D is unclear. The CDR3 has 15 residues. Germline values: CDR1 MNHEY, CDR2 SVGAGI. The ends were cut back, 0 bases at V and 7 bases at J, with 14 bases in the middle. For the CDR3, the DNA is TGTGCCAGCAGTTACTCGCGCGGTAGGACCTATACGCAGTATTTT. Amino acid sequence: CASSYSRGRTYTQYF.

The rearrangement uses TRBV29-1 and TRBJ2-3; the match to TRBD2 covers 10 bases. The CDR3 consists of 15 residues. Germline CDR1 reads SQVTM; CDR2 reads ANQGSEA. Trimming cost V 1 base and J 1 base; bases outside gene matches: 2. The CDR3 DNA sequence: TGCAGCGTTGAAGGGACTAGCGGAGGCACAGATACGCAGTATTTT. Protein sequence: CSVEGTSGGTDTQYF.

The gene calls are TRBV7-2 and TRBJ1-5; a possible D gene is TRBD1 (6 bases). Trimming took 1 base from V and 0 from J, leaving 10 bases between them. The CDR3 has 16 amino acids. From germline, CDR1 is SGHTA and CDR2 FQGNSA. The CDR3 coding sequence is TGTGCCAGCAGCTTAGGGACAGCATATAGCAATCAGCCCCAGCATTTT. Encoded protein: CASSLGTAYSNQPQHF.

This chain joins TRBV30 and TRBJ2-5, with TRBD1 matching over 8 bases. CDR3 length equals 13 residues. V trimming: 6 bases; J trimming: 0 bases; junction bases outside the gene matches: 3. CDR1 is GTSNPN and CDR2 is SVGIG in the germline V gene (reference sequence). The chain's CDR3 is CACKTGDQETQYF. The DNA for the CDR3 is TGTGCCTGCAAGACAGGGGACCAAGAGACCCAGTACTTC.

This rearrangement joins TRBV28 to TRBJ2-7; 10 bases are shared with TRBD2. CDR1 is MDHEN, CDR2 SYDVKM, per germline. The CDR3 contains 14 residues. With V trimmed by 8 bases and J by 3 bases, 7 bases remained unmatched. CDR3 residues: CASFPAGGLYEQYF. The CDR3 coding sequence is TGTGCCAGCTTCCCAGCGGGAGGGCTCTACGAGCAGTACTTC.